Below are 14 T cell receptor beta chains sequenced from a single sample in a study of T cell changes during pregnancy in multiple sclerosis. Profiled with immunoSEQ multiplex PCR; TCRdb holds only in-frame clones, not every one. The sample holds under 50,000 clones, 80% to 90% seen once. Source: CD4+ T cells from peripheral blood mononuclear cells, taken before pregnancy. These receptors all stem from a female donor with multiple sclerosis, enrolled in a pregnancy study.

The chain employs TRBV6-6 and TRBJ2-1; 8 bases agree with TRBD2. From germline, CDR1 is MNHNY and CDR2 SVGAGI (reference sequence). The J segment lost 8 bases and the V segment lost 2 bases, leaving 8 bases of the junction unmatched. This CDR3 is built from 15 residues. The CDR3 nucleotides are TGTGCCAGCAGTTACCCCGCGGGGGGAATTGATGAGCAGTTCTTC. This gives the protein CASSYPAGGIDEQFF.

The chain joins TRBV5-4 to TRBJ2-3; TRBD2 matches at 11 bases. Germline V gene lookup returns CDR1 SGHNT and CDR2 YYREEE (reference sequence). Losses at the gene ends were 4 bases for V and 6 bases for J; bases not matched to a gene: 7. This CDR3 is 15 amino acids long. The CDR3, as DNA: TGTGCCAGCAGCCGAGCGACTAGCGGGACCGATACGCAGTATTTT. It specifies CASSRATSGTDTQYF.

V usage is TRBV5-1 and J usage is TRBJ2-1; 9 bases fit TRBD2. Germline V gene lookup returns CDR1 SGHRS and CDR2 YFSETQ. The CDR3 consists of 14 residues. V gave up 4 bases and J gave up 8 bases; unmatched junction bases: 7. The CDR3: CASSLSGGSYEQFF. As DNA, the CDR3 is TGCGCCAGCAGCCTTAGCGGGGGTAGCTATGAGCAGTTCTTC.

This rearrangement joins TRBV6-5 to TRBJ1-2; unclear D gene. This CDR3 is 14 amino acids long. Germline CDR1 MNHEY, CDR2 SVGAGI. Trimming pared 0 bases from V and 2 bases from J, leaving 7 bases between. The CDR3 protein is CASSYSVRNYGYTF. The CDR3 nucleotides read TGTGCCAGCAGTTACTCGGTCAGAAACTATGGCTACACCTTC.

The V call is TRBV2, the J call TRBJ2-3, with D hard to call. Trimming shortened V by 7 bases and J by 2 bases, and 16 bases separated the two germline ends. Germline CDR1 is SNHLY and CDR2 is FYNNEI. This CDR3 comprises 15 residues. The CDR3 loop is CASNLPTVYTDTQYF. The CDR3 coding sequence is TGTGCCAGCAACCTCCCCACAGTATACACAGATACGCAGTATTTT.

The chain uses TRBV4-1 and TRBJ1-5; D call uncertain. This CDR3 is 17 amino acids long. Germline CDR1 is MGHRA and CDR2 is YSYEKL. V lost 2 bases and J 0 bases, leaving 14 bases between the germline ends. CDR3 region: CASSQSPIEYSNQPQHF. As DNA, the CDR3 is TGCGCCAGCAGCCAAAGCCCGATTGAATATAGCAATCAGCCCCAGCATTTT.

The rearrangement uses TRBV10-3 and TRBJ2-2, with D unclear. This CDR3 has 12 residues. The germline V gene has CDR1 ENHRY and CDR2 SYGVKD. The ends were cut back, 4 bases at V and 4 bases at J, with 4 bases in the middle. The CDR3 here is CAISGGTGELFF. CDR3 sequence (DNA): TGTGCCATCAGTGGCGGCACCGGGGAGCTGTTTTTT.

This chain links TRBV11-2 with TRBJ2-4; 7 positions agree with TRBD2. V lost 5 bases, J lost 2 bases, and 9 bases stayed unmatched. The CDR3 is 16 residues long. The germline V gene encodes CDR1 SGHAT and CDR2 FQNNGV. The CDR3 region is CASSRRAGLTKNIQYF. The DNA of the CDR3 is TGTGCCAGCAGCCGACGAGCGGGGTTGACCAAAAACATTCAGTACTTC.

The chain joins TRBV2 to TRBJ2-5; D ambiguous. The CDR3 spans 13 residues. Germline-derived CDR1 and CDR2 are SNHLY and FYNNEI. Trimming took off 3 bases at V and 5 bases at J, with 10 bases between the two ends. The CDR3 nucleotides read TGTGCCAGCAGTGAGTGGCTAGTTGAGACCCAGTACTTC. Translation: CASSEWLVETQYF. The complete variable domain, with remaining parts taken from reference TRBV2 and TRBJ2-5, reads EPEVTQTPSHQVTQMGQEVILRCVPISNHLYFYWYRQILGQKVEFLVSFYNNEISEKSEIFDDQFSVERPDGSNFTLKIRSTKLEDSAMYFCASSEWLVETQYFGPGTRLLVL.

This chain joins TRBV30 and TRBJ2-1, with TRBD1 matching 8 bases. This CDR3 is 15 amino acids long. Trimming cost V 2 bases and J 2 bases; bases outside gene matches: 5. Germline V CDR1 and CDR2: GTSNPN, SVGIG (reference sequence). The CDR3 region has the DNA TGTGCCTGGAGTAATGGACAGGGACCCTACAATGAGCAGTTCTTC. It specifies CAWSNGQGPYNEQFF.

V usage is TRBV29-1 and J usage is TRBJ2-5, with D maybe TRBD1 (5 bases). The CDR3 contains 15 residues. Trimming pared 5 bases from V and 2 bases from J, leaving 18 bases between. The germline V gene encodes CDR1 SQVTM and CDR2 ANQGSEA. CDR3 DNA sequence: TGCAGCGTTATAAACTTCCAGGGTGGACAAGAGACCCAGTACTTC. Its protein product is CSVINFQGGQETQYF.

This chain links TRBV4-1 with TRBJ1-2; D call uncertain. Germline assignment: CDR1 MGHRA and CDR2 YSYEKL. The ends were cut back, 0 bases at V and 4 bases at J, with 15 bases in the middle. The CDR3 is 16 residues long. The chain's CDR3 is CASSQDSALYPYGYTF. The CDR3 nucleotides are TGCGCCAGCAGCCAAGATAGTGCCCTATACCCCTATGGCTACACCTTC.

CDR3 sequence: CASSPAAGGQETQYF. The CDR3 coding sequence is TGCGCCAGCAGCCCGGCGGCAGGGGGCCAAGAGACCCAGTACTTC. The V and J genes are TRBV5-1 and TRBJ2-5; 7 nucleotides align to TRBD1. The V gene end was trimmed by 4 bases and the J gene end by 1 base; junction bases not matched to a gene: 7. CDR3 size: 15 residues. CDR1 is SGHRS and CDR2 is YFSETQ in the germline V gene.

The gene calls are TRBV19 and TRBJ1-1; TRBD1 matches 8 bases. The CDR3 contains 15 residues. Germline V gene data show CDR1 as LNHDA and CDR2 as SQIVND (reference sequence). J was trimmed by 1 base and V by 5 bases; bases with no gene match: 6. Here the CDR3 reads CASSLSDRGNTEAFF. CDR3 DNA sequence: TGTGCCAGTAGTTTAAGCGACAGGGGGAACACTGAAGCTTTCTTT.